This TCR beta chain originates from a study of post-analysis software for immune sequencing data. For this clonotype: Its cognate antigen is unknown.

Prepared libraries of TCR beta cDNA carried unique molecular identifiers. TCRdb independently ran MiXCR on the PCR reads; one entry per CDR3 protein. Of roughly 800,000 distinct CDR3 sequences listed, about 50% were seen once; the top ten hold over 4%. V was clipped by 1 base and J by 4 bases, with 7 bases between them. Looked up from germline, CDR1 is MNHEY and CDR2 is SVGEGT. The CDR3 is 13 residues long. Study-level points and caveats: There were five or six TRBV segments more frequent in patients than controls, and TRBV5-6, TRBV5-1 and TRBV20-1 were among them.

The specimen sequenced was blood. This TCR was sampled from a girl aged 10-17 years with multiple sclerosis. The chain links TRBV6-2 or TRBV6-3 to TRBJ1-1; the D is unclear. Here the CDR3 reads CASSYYRGTEAFF. CDR3 nucleotides: TGTGCCAGCAGTTACTATCGGGGCACTGAAGCTTTCTTT.